The entry that follows covers one T cell receptor (beta chain) sequence. This table comes from immunoSEQ multiplex PCR, and its TCRdb copy is limited to in-frame clones, with some not included. The sample consists of approximately 14,000 clones, roughly 79% of them appearing once. This entry comes from a study of tumor-infiltrating lymphocytes in localized non-small cell lung cancer. The CDR3 has 16 amino acids. Unmatched junction bases numbered 10, after V lost 7 bases and J lost 2 bases. Germline V CDR1 and CDR2: SGHTA, FQGNSA. The chain recombines TRBV7-2 with TRBJ2-7; 11 bases are shared with TRBD2. Specimen: lung tumor tissue. The source of this sequence is a human donor with non-small cell lung cancer. The CDR3 coding sequence is TGTGCCAGCACCTCTCAAACGGGACTAGCGGCCTACGAGCAGTACTTC. Its protein product is CASTSQTGLAAYEQYF.